This T cell receptor beta chain came from a study of tissue T cells after allogeneic stem cell transplantation. This clone showed up just once. The repertoire was sequenced with immunoSEQ multiplex PCR; TCRdb's copy has only in-frame clones and lacks some. The sample carries roughly 8,800 clones, 56% recorded once. V shed 2 bases and J 1 base; nucleotides not matched to a gene: 2. Germline loops: CDR1 SQVTM, CDR2 ANQGSEA. The CDR3 runs to 15 residues. The rearrangement uses TRBV29-1 and TRBJ2-2, with 9 bases aligning to TRBD2. The material sequenced was tissue from the jejunum, taken at autopsy. This sequence originates from a female donor of 60 years or more with lung cancer. The CDR3 nucleotides are TGCAGCGTTGAACTAGCGGGATGGAACACCGGGGAGCTGTTTTTT. This gives the protein CSVELAGWNTGELFF.